The rows below give T cell receptor beta chains drawn from one sample of a study of blood T cell repertoires in COVID-19. Method: immunoSEQ multiplex PCR; TCRdb's copy keeps in-frame clones and lacks some. The table lists about 120,000 clones, about four fifths of them singletons, with over 3% in the top ten. Source material: PBMCs or T cells enriched from blood (not recorded which). These receptor sequences come from a woman aged 25 to 39 who had recovered from COVID-19. Each CDR3 is given with its conserved first and last residue. D genes are given only for firm matches. The size field is filled for only some rows; it gives once, few, many or a size class.

CDR3: CASSSDRDGNEQFF
DNA: TGTGCCAGCAGTTCGGACAGGGACGGCAATGAGCAGTTCTTC
size: .
V: TRBV27
D: TRBD1
length: 14
J: TRBJ2-1

CDR3: CASRLYLVSEQFF
DNA: TGTGCCAGCAGACTCTATTTGGTTAGTGAGCAGTTCTTC
size: once
V: TRBV3-1/TRBV3-2
D: .
length: 13
J: TRBJ2-1

CDR3: CASSIVSGKLYEQYF
DNA: TGTGCCAGTAGTATAGTCTCAGGGAAACTCTACGAGCAGTACTTC
size: .
V: TRBV19
D: .
length: 15
J: TRBJ2-7

CDR3: CASSQESMGGTYNSPLHF
DNA: TGTGCCAGCAGCCAAGAGAGTATGGGGGGGACCTATAATTCACCCCTCCACTTT
size: .
V: TRBV4-2
D: .
length: 18
J: TRBJ1-6

CDR3: CASRGGGSTDTQYF
DNA: TGCGCCAGCAGGGGAGGGGGGAGCACAGATACGCAGTATTTT
size: .
V: TRBV5-1
D: .
length: 14
J: TRBJ2-3

CDR3: CASSLAGSNQPQHF
DNA: TGTGCCAGCAGCTTGGCGGGAAGCAATCAGCCCCAGCATTTT
size: .
V: TRBV5-5
D: .
length: 14
J: TRBJ1-5

CDR3: CASSVRLAGDLNEQFF
DNA: TGTGCCAGCAGCGTTAGACTAGCGGGGGACCTCAATGAGCAGTTCTTC
size: .
V: TRBV9
D: TRBD2
length: 16
J: TRBJ2-1

CDR3: CASSLLGQPQHF
DNA: TGTGCCAGCAGTCTCCTCGGTCAGCCCCAGCATTTT
size: .
V: TRBV28
D: .
length: 12
J: TRBJ1-5

CDR3: CASSSPAGGGLYNEQFF
DNA: TGTGCCAGCAGTTCTCCAGCGGGTGGAGGACTATACAATGAGCAGTTCTTC
size: few
V: TRBV28
D: .
length: 17
J: TRBJ2-1

CDR3: CASSSTRQGLNTGELFF
DNA: TGTGCCAGCAGCTCCACACGACAGGGGTTGAACACCGGGGAGCTGTTTTTT
size: .
V: TRBV5-4
D: TRBD1
length: 17
J: TRBJ2-2

CDR3: CASEIATWGRNTGELFF
DNA: TGTGCCAGCGAGATTGCGACATGGGGCCGCAACACCGGGGAGCTGTTTTTT
size: .
V: TRBV28
D: .
length: 17
J: TRBJ2-2

CDR3: CASSEAVDEQFF
DNA: TGTGCCAGCAGTGAGGCGGTAGATGAGCAGTTCTTC
size: .
V: TRBV12-3/TRBV12-4
D: .
length: 12
J: TRBJ2-1

CDR3: CASRREAGAYNEQFF
DNA: TGTGCCAGCAGGCGTGAAGCGGGAGCCTACAATGAGCAGTTCTTC
size: .
V: TRBV28
D: TRBD2
length: 15
J: TRBJ2-1

CDR3: CASSDLLSQGVGDYGYTF
DNA: TGTGCCAGCAGTGACCTCCTAAGTCAGGGGGTAGGGGACTATGGCTACACCTTC
size: .
V: TRBV25-1
D: TRBD1
length: 18
J: TRBJ1-2

CDR3: CASSTDRGQKSGANVLTF
DNA: TGTGCCAGCAGTACCGACAGGGGGCAGAAATCTGGGGCCAACGTCCTGACTTTC
size: .
V: TRBV28
D: TRBD1
length: 18
J: TRBJ2-6

CDR3: CASSQVTRWNTEAFF
DNA: TGCGCCAGCAGCCAAGTTACCAGGTGGAACACTGAAGCTTTCTTT
size: .
V: TRBV4-1
D: .
length: 15
J: TRBJ1-1

CDR3: CASSQVRTSGRAGQETQYF
DNA: TGTGCCAGCAGCCAAGTGAGGACTAGCGGGAGGGCCGGTCAAGAGACCCAGTACTTC
size: once
V: TRBV4-2
D: TRBD2
length: 19
J: TRBJ2-5

CDR3: CASSSTTPGWGELFF
DNA: TGCGCCAGCAGCTCTACAACTCCAGGGTGGGGGGAGCTGTTTTTT
size: .
V: TRBV5-1
D: .
length: 15
J: TRBJ2-2

CDR3: CSVYMTEAFF
DNA: TGCAGCGTTTATATGACTGAAGCTTTCTTT
size: .
V: TRBV29-1
D: .
length: 10
J: TRBJ1-1

CDR3: CASRRSGGIYNEQFF
DNA: TGTGCCAGCCGCCGCTCTGGCGGGATCTACAATGAGCAGTTCTTC
size: .
V: TRBV5-6
D: .
length: 15
J: TRBJ2-1

CDR3: CASSLAGEWFF
DNA: TGTGCCAGCAGTCTAGCGGGAGAGTGGTTCTTC
size: once
V: TRBV2
D: TRBD2
length: 11
J: TRBJ2-1

CDR3: CASSARQGHEKLFF
DNA: TGTGCCAGCAGTGCCCGACAGGGACATGAAAAACTGTTTTTT
size: .
V: TRBV28
D: TRBD1
length: 14
J: TRBJ1-4

CDR3: CASSRQRTEELRAFF
DNA: TGTGCCAGCTCACGACAGAGGACAGAAGAATTAAGGGCTTTCTTT
size: .
V: TRBV18
D: .
length: 15
J: TRBJ1-1

CDR3: CASSRSQVSSYEQYF
DNA: TGTGCCAGCAGCCGGTCACAGGTTAGCTCCTACGAGCAGTACTTC
size: .
V: TRBV9
D: .
length: 15
J: TRBJ2-7

CDR3: CAWSVHQTREELFF
DNA: TGTGCCTGGAGTGTACACCAGACGCGGGAGGAGCTGTTTTTT
size: .
V: TRBV30
D: .
length: 14
J: TRBJ2-2

CDR3: CAWRGHDNSPLHF
DNA: TGTGCCTGGAGGGGACACGATAATTCACCCCTCCACTTT
size: .
V: TRBV30
D: .
length: 13
J: TRBJ1-6

CDR3: CASPPNRGGGTDTQYF
DNA: TGTGCCAGCCCGCCCAACCGGGGAGGGGGTACAGATACGCAGTATTTT
size: .
V: TRBV28
D: .
length: 16
J: TRBJ2-3

CDR3: CASSQVGGQYNSPLHF
DNA: TGCGCCAGCAGCCAAGTCGGGGGACAGTATAATTCACCCCTCCACTTT
size: .
V: TRBV4-1
D: TRBD1
length: 16
J: TRBJ1-6

CDR3: CSVRTALYGYTF
DNA: TGCAGCGTGAGGACAGCACTCTATGGCTACACCTTC
size: few
V: TRBV29-1
D: .
length: 12
J: TRBJ1-2

CDR3: CAWSVGHPNTEAFF
DNA: TGTGCCTGGAGCGTTGGACACCCGAACACTGAAGCTTTCTTT
size: .
V: TRBV30
D: .
length: 14
J: TRBJ1-1

CDR3: CASSQELGLSGNTIYF
DNA: TGCGCCAGCAGCCAAGAACTAGGTCTCTCTGGAAACACCATATATTTT
size: many
V: TRBV4-3
D: .
length: 16
J: TRBJ1-3

CDR3: CASSIASNQPQHF
DNA: TGTGCCAGCAGTATAGCTAGCAATCAGCCCCAGCATTTT
size: once
V: TRBV27
D: .
length: 13
J: TRBJ1-5

CDR3: CASSPSDRDYGYTF
DNA: TGTGCCAGCAGTCCAAGCGACAGGGACTATGGCTACACCTTC
size: .
V: TRBV5-6
D: TRBD1
length: 14
J: TRBJ1-2

CDR3: CASSSGTGYQPQHF
DNA: TGTGCCAGCAGCTCCGGGACAGGGTATCAGCCCCAGCATTTT
size: .
V: TRBV7-9
D: TRBD1
length: 14
J: TRBJ1-5

CDR3: CASSLWASGIQERNSPLHF
DNA: TGTGCCAGCTCACTTTGGGCCTCGGGAATTCAAGAGCGAAATTCACCCCTCCACTTT
size: once
V: TRBV18
D: .
length: 19
J: TRBJ1-6

CDR3: CASSDRENSPLHF
DNA: TGTGCCAGCAGTGACAGGGAAAATTCACCCCTCCACTTT
size: .
V: TRBV6-1
D: .
length: 13
J: TRBJ1-6

CDR3: CASSSGLAGDTDTQYF
DNA: TGTGCCAGCTCATCCGGACTAGCGGGCGACACAGATACGCAGTATTTT
size: once
V: TRBV18
D: TRBD2
length: 16
J: TRBJ2-3

CDR3: CASSRTPAGWEQYF
DNA: TGTGCCAGCAGCCGTACGCCAGCGGGATGGGAGCAGTACTTC
size: .
V: TRBV3-1/TRBV3-2
D: TRBD2
length: 14
J: TRBJ2-7

CDR3: CASSAGTVGAYEQYF
DNA: TGCGCCAGCAGCGCAGGGACAGTAGGTGCCTACGAGCAGTACTTC
size: .
V: TRBV5-1
D: TRBD1
length: 15
J: TRBJ2-7

CDR3: CASSQSTGYTDTQYF
DNA: TGTGCCAGCAGTCAATCGACAGGGTATACAGATACGCAGTATTTT
size: .
V: TRBV6-2/TRBV6-3
D: TRBD1
length: 15
J: TRBJ2-3

CDR3: CSVPNSGYNEQFF
DNA: TGCAGCGTGCCCAACAGCGGTTACAATGAGCAGTTCTTC
size: .
V: TRBV29-1
D: .
length: 13
J: TRBJ2-1

CDR3: CASSQDRGEQFF
DNA: TGTGCTAGCAGCCAAGACAGGGGCGAGCAGTTCTTC
size: .
V: TRBV7-7
D: TRBD1
length: 12
J: TRBJ2-1

CDR3: CALYSYNEQFF
DNA: TGTGCCTTGTATAGCTACAATGAGCAGTTCTTC
size: .
V: TRBV30
D: .
length: 11
J: TRBJ2-1

CDR3: CASSVLGGADTQYF
DNA: TGTGCCAGCAGCGTCCTCGGAGGTGCAGATACGCAGTATTTT
size: .
V: TRBV7-2
D: .
length: 14
J: TRBJ2-3

CDR3: CASSLDRQGKYF
DNA: TGTGCCAGCAGCTTAGATCGACAGGGGAAGTACTTC
size: once
V: TRBV11-2
D: TRBD1
length: 12
J: TRBJ2-4

CDR3: CASSLGHRDTGELFF
DNA: TGCGCCAGCAGCTTGGGCCACAGGGACACCGGGGAGCTGTTTTTT
size: .
V: TRBV5-1
D: .
length: 15
J: TRBJ2-2

CDR3: CASRSQVNEKLFF
DNA: TGTGCCAGCAGAAGTCAGGTTAATGAAAAACTGTTTTTT
size: .
V: TRBV28
D: .
length: 13
J: TRBJ1-4

CDR3: CASSPTRLSGNTIYF
DNA: TGTGCCAGCAGCCCCACCCGACTTTCTGGAAACACCATATATTTT
size: .
V: TRBV14
D: .
length: 15
J: TRBJ1-3

CDR3: CASSEVLLNSPLHF
DNA: TGTGCCAGCAGTGAGGTACTACTTAATTCACCCCTCCACTTT
size: .
V: TRBV14
D: .
length: 14
J: TRBJ1-6

CDR3: CASSLPVGRNEQFF
DNA: TGTGCCAGCAGCTTGCCTGTGGGGAGGAATGAGCAGTTCTTC
size: once
V: TRBV5-4
D: .
length: 14
J: TRBJ2-1

CDR3: CASSSTPYSNQPQHF
DNA: TGTGCCAGTAGTTCGACACCTTATAGCAATCAGCCCCAGCATTTT
size: once
V: TRBV19
D: .
length: 15
J: TRBJ1-5

CDR3: CASSSPPYGYTF
DNA: TGTGCCAGCAGTTCCCCTCCTTATGGCTACACCTTC
size: .
V: TRBV28
D: .
length: 12
J: TRBJ1-2

CDR3: CASSRQPSRNTEAFF
DNA: TGTGCCAGTAGTCGACAGCCAAGCAGGAACACTGAAGCTTTCTTT
size: .
V: TRBV19
D: .
length: 15
J: TRBJ1-1

CDR3: CASSLAEVTGQGNNEQFF
DNA: TGTGCCAGCAGCTTAGCGGAGGTGACGGGACAGGGTAACAATGAGCAGTTCTTC
size: .
V: TRBV7-2
D: TRBD1
length: 18
J: TRBJ2-1

CDR3: CASSQETSGRAEQYF
DNA: TGTGCCAGCAGCCAGGAAACTAGCGGGAGGGCTGAGCAGTACTTC
size: .
V: TRBV4-2
D: TRBD2
length: 15
J: TRBJ2-7

CDR3: CSGKQSSGNTIYF
DNA: TGCAGCGGGAAACAGAGCTCTGGAAACACCATATATTTT
size: .
V: TRBV29-1
D: .
length: 13
J: TRBJ1-3